This T cell receptor (beta chain) emerged from a study of OX40 agonist ivuxolimab in advanced cancers. The overall study: The mean age was approximately 60 years, ranging from about 23 to 79, with around four fifths of participants male.

Profiled with immunoSEQ multiplex PCR; TCRdb holds only in-frame clones, not every one. Among 35,000 to 45,000 clones listed, around 87% were seen once. The sequencing used CD4+ or CD8+ T cells sorted from blood, collected in a trial of the OX40 agonist ivuxolimab. The receptor comes from an adult with an advanced solid tumor such as melanoma, head and neck, liver or kidney cancer.

The chain's CDR3 is CASSYSGRGYEQYF. CDR3 nucleotide sequence: TGTGCCAGCAGTTACTCGGGTCGCGGCTACGAGCAGTACTTC. J is TRBJ2-7 and V is TRBV6-5; D uncertain. The CDR3 extends over 14 amino acids. Germline loops: CDR1 MNHEY, CDR2 SVGAGI. Trimming took off 0 bases at V and 3 bases at J, with 9 bases between the two ends.